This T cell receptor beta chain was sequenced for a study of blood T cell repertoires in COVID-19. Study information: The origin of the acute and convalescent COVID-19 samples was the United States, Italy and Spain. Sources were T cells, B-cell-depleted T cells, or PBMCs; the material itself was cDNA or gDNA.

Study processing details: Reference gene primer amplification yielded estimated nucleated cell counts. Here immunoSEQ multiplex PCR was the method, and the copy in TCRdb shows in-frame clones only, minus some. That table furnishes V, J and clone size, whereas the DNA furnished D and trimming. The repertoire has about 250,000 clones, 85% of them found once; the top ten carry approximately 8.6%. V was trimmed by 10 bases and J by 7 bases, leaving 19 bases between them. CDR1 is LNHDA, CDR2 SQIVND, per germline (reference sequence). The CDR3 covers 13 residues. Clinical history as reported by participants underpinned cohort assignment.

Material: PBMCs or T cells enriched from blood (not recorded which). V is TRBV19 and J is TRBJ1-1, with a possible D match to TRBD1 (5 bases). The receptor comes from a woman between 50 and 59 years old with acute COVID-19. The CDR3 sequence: CATKGDGLGEAFF. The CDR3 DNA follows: TGTGCCACTAAAGGGGATGGTTTAGGTGAAGCTTTCTTT.